The next 11 T cell receptor beta chains were all read from a single sample in a study of control samples from healthy donors and cancer patients. Sequencing was performed with immunoSEQ multiplex PCR; in TCRdb, only in-frame clones are kept and a portion is missing. The table shows 100,000 to 150,000 clones, with about nine tenths occurring only once. Sequenced sample: blood. Source of these receptors: a woman in her forties or fifties in good health.

The chain recombines TRBV7-8 with TRBJ1-1; tentative D call: TRBD1 (5 bases). This CDR3 comprises 15 residues. The germline gives CDR1 SGHVS, CDR2 FQNEAQ. Trimming left V 1 base short and J 0 bases short, with 9 bases between. CDR3 bases: TGTGCCAGCAGCTTAGGACAGTTAATGAACACTGAAGCTTTCTTT. The encoded protein is CASSLGQLMNTEAFF.

V and J are TRBV11-2 and TRBJ2-1; 9 bases agree with TRBD1. Germline V gives CDR1 SGHAT, CDR2 FQNNGV. J gave up 5 bases and V 4 bases, and 6 bases lay outside the gene matches. The CDR3 has 15 residues. The CDR3 sequence: CASSSGTGLHNEQFF. As DNA, the CDR3 is TGTGCCAGCAGCTCCGGGACAGGGTTACACAATGAGCAGTTCTTC.

This clone was observed a handful of times. The chain couples TRBV18 to TRBJ1-2, with D uncertain. The CDR3 runs 12 residues. V dropped 3 bases and J dropped 4 bases, with 6 bases sitting between them. Germline-derived CDR1 and CDR2 are KGHSH and LQKENI. CDR3 nucleotides: TGTGCCAGCTCACCCGAAGCCTATGGCTACACCTTC. Amino acid sequence: CASSPEAYGYTF.

The CDR3 sequence: CASSPGQGVGGYTF. CDR3 bases: TGTGCCAGCTCACCCGGACAGGGGGTGGGCGGCTACACCTTC. J is TRBJ1-2 and V is TRBV18, with 10 bases fitting TRBD1. Germline CDR1 KGHSH, CDR2 LQKENI. CDR3 length: 14 amino acids. The ends lost 3 bases at V and 8 bases at J; junction bases unmatched: 6.

V is TRBV19 and J is TRBJ1-6; tentative D call: TRBD1 (6 bases). The germline V gene has CDR1 LNHDA and CDR2 SQIVND (reference sequence). The CDR3 sequence is 14 residues long. Trimming took off 6 bases at V and 7 bases at J, with 13 bases between the two ends. DNA for the CDR3: TGTGCCAGTAGGTATACAGGGTACAATTCACCCCTCCACTTT. Its translation: CASRYTGYNSPLHF.

The chain joins TRBV6-5 to TRBJ1-1; no reliable D call. Germline CDR1 and CDR2: MNHEY and SVGAGI. V gave up 7 bases and J gave up 4 bases, with 10 bases separating them. The CDR3 has 12 residues. CDR3 sequence reads: CASTRVGTEAFF. The DNA of the CDR3 is TGTGCCAGCACGCGGGTGGGCACTGAAGCTTTCTTT.

This rearrangement joins TRBV19 to TRBJ1-4, with 8 bases identical to TRBD1. The CDR3 sequence is 17 residues long. Germline CDR1 is LNHDA and CDR2 is SQIVND (reference sequence). Germline trimming cut 4 bases from V and 10 bases from J; bases unmatched to any gene: 17. The CDR3 region is CASSTTGGTSRGRKLFF. CDR3 sequence (DNA): TGTGCCAGTAGTACTACAGGGGGAACAAGTCGGGGTAGAAAACTGTTTTTT.

This chain joins TRBV19 and TRBJ1-2; 8 positions agree with TRBD1. The CDR3 extends over 14 amino acids. CDR1 is LNHDA, CDR2 SQIVND, per germline (reference sequence). Unmatched junction bases numbered 8, after V lost 9 bases and J lost 2 bases. The CDR3 loop reads CASGDRRINYGYTF. CDR3 coding DNA: TGTGCCAGCGGGGACAGGCGCATAAACTATGGCTACACCTTC.

Remarks on this clone: A much larger clone differs from this one at a single base, so this may be a read error. The chain combines TRBV5-6 with TRBJ1-1, with D tentatively TRBD1 (5 bases). V gave up 2 bases and J gave up 1 base, with 6 bases separating them. Germline CDR1 reads SGHDT; CDR2 reads YYEEEE. This CDR3 contains 13 residues. CDR3 sequence: CASSFGGNTEAFF. The CDR3 coding sequence is TGTGCCAGCAGCTTCGGGGGGAACACTGAAGCTTTCTTT. Full variable domain (outside the CDR3, taken from reference TRBV5-6 and TRBJ1-1): DAGVTQSPTHLIKTRGQQVTLRCSPKSGHDTVSWYQQALGQGPQFIFQYYEEEERQRGNFPDRFSGHQFPNYSSELNVNALLLGDSALYLCASSFGGNTEAFFGQGTRLTVV.

This clone was detected once. The chain links TRBV5-6 to TRBJ2-7; no clear D gene. From germline, CDR1 is SGHDT and CDR2 YYEEEE. V was pared by 3 bases and J by 1 base, with 14 bases between. This CDR3 is 15 amino acids long. The CDR3 is CASSYFTSLSYEQYF. Here the CDR3 DNA reads TGTGCCAGCAGCTACTTCACGTCCTTGTCCTACGAGCAGTACTTC.

The J gene is TRBJ1-5, the V gene TRBV7-8; 9 nucleotides match TRBD1. CDR1 and CDR2 from the germline V gene are SGHVS and FQNEAQ. The ends lost 5 bases at V and 7 bases at J; junction bases unmatched: 3. The CDR3 totals 13 residues. For the CDR3, the DNA is TGTGCCAGCAGCACACAGGGGGCGCAGCCCCAGCATTTT. Residues: CASSTQGAQPQHF.